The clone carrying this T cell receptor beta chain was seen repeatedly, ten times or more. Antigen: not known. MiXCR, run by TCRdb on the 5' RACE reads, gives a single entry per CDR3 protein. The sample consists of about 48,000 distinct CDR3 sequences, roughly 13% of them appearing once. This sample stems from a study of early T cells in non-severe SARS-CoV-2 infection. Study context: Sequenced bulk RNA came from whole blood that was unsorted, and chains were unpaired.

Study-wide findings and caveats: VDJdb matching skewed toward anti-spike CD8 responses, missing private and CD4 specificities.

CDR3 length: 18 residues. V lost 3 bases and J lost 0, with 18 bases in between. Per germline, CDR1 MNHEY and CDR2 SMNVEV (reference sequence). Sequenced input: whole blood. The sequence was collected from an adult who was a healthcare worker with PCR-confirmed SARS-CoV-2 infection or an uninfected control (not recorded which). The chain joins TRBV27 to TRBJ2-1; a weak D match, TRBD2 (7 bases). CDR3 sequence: CASSFRGRGASSYNEQFF. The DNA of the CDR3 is TGTGCCAGCAGTTTTAGGGGTCGGGGGGCGAGCTCCTACAATGAGCAGTTCTTC.